Listed here are 14 T cell receptor beta chains from one sample, sequenced in a study of beta chain features in type 1 diabetes. Findings of the study overall: TCRB CDR3s were moderately but significantly shorter in Type 1 diabetes patients in all four CD4+ subsets.

Isolated RNA was reverse transcribed in full, so expressed TCRB transcripts were sequenced. The assay was immunoSEQ multiplex PCR, and TCRdb's table has in-frame clones only and misses some. The sample includes under 850,000 clones, around an eighth of them seen just once. Which antigens these TCRs recognize remains unknown. Sequencing used naive CD4+ T cells from blood. The source of these receptors is a man aged 18 to 35 with type 1 diabetes.

This clone has just a few counts. The V call is TRBV30, the J call TRBJ2-7; no definite D call. The CDR3 is 13 residues long. Germline V gene data show CDR1 as GTSNPN and CDR2 as SVGIG (reference sequence). V lost 5 bases to trimming and J lost 2 bases, with 13 bases between them. CDR3 DNA: TGTGCCTGGGGAATACAGAACACCTACGAGCAGTACTTC. Encoded protein: CAWGIQNTYEQYF.

The chain is built from TRBV10-1 and TRBJ2-7; 7 bases fit TRBD1. Germline CDR1 and CDR2: WNHNN and SYGVQD (reference sequence). This CDR3 contains 14 residues. V lost 6 bases, J lost 7 bases, and 12 bases stayed unmatched. CDR3 coding DNA: TGCGCCAGCAGCCCGAGGACAGGCTCTCGGGAGCAGTACTTC. Its protein is CASSPRTGSREQYF.

This clone was picked up a small number of times. This rearrangement joins TRBV27 to TRBJ2-7; D is tentatively TRBD1 or TRBD2 (5 bases each). CDR1 is MNHEY, CDR2 SMNVEV, per germline (reference sequence). This CDR3 spans 13 amino acids. V lost 5 bases and J 3 bases, leaving 11 bases between the germline ends. CDR3 sequence (DNA): TGTGCCAGCAGTACAGGAGGCCGCTACGAGCAGTACTTC. Translated: CASSTGGRYEQYF.

There are a few counts of this clone. J is TRBJ1-1 and V is TRBV29-1, with D uncertain. V was cut by 7 bases and J by 1 base, with 13 bases left in between. Germline V gene sequence: CDR1 SQVTM, CDR2 ANQGSEA. The CDR3 contains 13 residues. The CDR3 region has the DNA TGCAGCGGGACGGGTGTAGGGAACACTGAAGCTTTCTTT. This gives the protein CSGTGVGNTEAFF.

This chain links TRBV7-8 with TRBJ2-7; possible D gene TRBD1, 5 bases. CDR3 length: 14 residues. V lost 1 base and J 3 bases, leaving 10 bases between the germline ends. CDR1 SGHVS and CDR2 FQNEAQ come from the germline V gene. CDR3 DNA: TGTGCCAGCAGCTTAGTAGTAGGGGACTACGAGCAGTACTTC. This gives the protein CASSLVVGDYEQYF. The variable domain in full, with the rest retrieved from reference TRBV7-8 and TRBJ2-7, is GAGVSQSPRYKVAKRGQDVALRCDPISGHVSLFWYQQALGQGPEFLTYFQNEAQLDKSGLPSDRFFAERPEGSVSTLKIQRTQQEDSAVYLCASSLVVGDYEQYFGPGTRLTVT.

This clone was detected only a few times. This sample includes further DNA sequences coding for the same CDR3. Here the CDR3 reads CAWGQEMNTEAFF. The CDR3 coding sequence is TGTGCCTGGGGACAGGAGATGAACACTGAAGCTTTCTTT. This chain links TRBV30 with TRBJ1-1; TRBD1 matches at 7 bases. CDR1 and CDR2 (germline): GTSNPN, SVGIG (reference sequence). The junction had 3 bases not matched to a gene; V was cut back by 5 bases and J by 0 bases. The CDR3 length is 13 residues.

The rearrangement joins TRBV4-1 to TRBJ1-2; D call uncertain. V was clipped by 0 bases and J by 8 bases, with 13 bases between them. In germline, CDR1 is MGHRA, CDR2 YSYEKL. The CDR3 totals 14 residues. CDR3 amino acids: CASSQDWGAVGYTF. In DNA, the CDR3 is TGCGCCAGCAGCCAAGATTGGGGAGCGGTCGGCTACACCTTC.

V gene TRBV28 combines with J gene TRBJ1-5, with TRBD1 identical over 7 bases. The ends lost 7 bases at V and 7 bases at J; junction bases unmatched: 7. The germline gives CDR1 MDHEN, CDR2 SYDVKM. The CDR3 is made up of 13 amino acids. Here the CDR3 reads CASTSTGFQPQHF. The CDR3 nucleotides read TGTGCCAGCACCTCGACAGGGTTCCAGCCCCAGCATTTT.

This clone was picked up a small number of times. J is TRBJ1-3 and V is TRBV30; D perhaps matches TRBD1 (5 bases). There are 14 residues in the CDR3. CDR1 is GTSNPN, CDR2 SVGIG, per germline (reference sequence). Trimming took off 0 bases at V and 1 base at J, with 7 bases between the two ends. The CDR3 DNA reads as TGTGCCTGGAGTGTTTGGGGGTCTGGAAACACCATATATTTT. It specifies CAWSVWGSGNTIYF. Filled out from reference TRBV30 and TRBJ1-3, the complete variable domain reads SQTIHQWPATLVQPVGSPLSLECTVEGTSNPNLYWYRQAAGRGLQLLFYSVGIGQISSEVPQNLSASRPQDRQFILSSKKLLLSDSGFYLCAWSVWGSGNTIYFGEGSWLTVV.

V is TRBV19 and J is TRBJ1-2; D is perhaps TRBD1 (5 bases). CDR1 is LNHDA and CDR2 is SQIVND in the germline V gene (reference sequence). Trimming removed 3 bases at V and 2 bases at J, with 13 bases between. This CDR3 is built from 15 residues. CDR3 loop: CASSIGGAGNYGYTF. The CDR3, as DNA: TGTGCCAGTAGTATTGGAGGCGCAGGGAACTATGGCTACACCTTC.

This clone has more than one count but fewer than ten. V gene TRBV5-4 combines with J gene TRBJ2-3; 11 nucleotides line up with TRBD1. The CDR3 runs to 15 residues. V lost 3 bases, J lost 5 bases, and 5 bases stayed unmatched. Germline V gene data show CDR1 as SGHNT and CDR2 as YYREEE (reference sequence). CDR3 region: CASSYGTGGGDTQYF. The CDR3 DNA reads TGTGCCAGCAGCTACGGGACAGGGGGAGGAGATACGCAGTATTTT.

The chain combines TRBV5-1 with TRBJ2-7; 10 nucleotides align to TRBD1. The J segment lost 5 bases and the V segment lost 5 bases, leaving 7 bases of the junction unmatched. CDR3 length: 14 residues. Germline CDR1 and CDR2: SGHRS and YFSETQ. This chain's CDR3 is CASSTGQGSDEQYF. The DNA of the CDR3 is TGCGCCAGCAGTACGGGACAGGGGAGCGACGAGCAGTACTTC.

A few counts support this clone. The gene calls are TRBV28 and TRBJ1-5; D is perhaps TRBD1 (6 bases). The germline V gene encodes CDR1 MDHEN and CDR2 SYDVKM. CDR3 size: 14 residues. Trimming pared 8 bases from V and 2 bases from J, leaving 13 bases between. DNA for the CDR3: TGTGCCAGCGGACCAGGGGTTGGCAATCAGCCCCAGCATTTT. This translates into CASGPGVGNQPQHF.

This clone was seen a single time. The chain uses TRBV6-1 and TRBJ2-6, with 7 bases matching TRBD1. The CDR3 is made up of 15 amino acids. The V and J ends lost 5 bases and 6 bases, in that order; junction bases with no gene match: 7. Germline V lookup: CDR1 MNHNS, CDR2 SASEGT. CDR3 in DNA: TGTGCCAGCAGTCAACAGGGGCGCCCGGCCAACGTCCTGACTTTC. This codes for CASSQQGRPANVLTF.